This T cell receptor beta chain derives from a study of cytomegalovirus exposure and HLA in healthy donors. Overall study results and limits: The study labeled fewer than 200 TCR beta chains cytomegalovirus-associated.

Germline V gene sequence: CDR1 LNHDA, CDR2 SQIVND (reference sequence). This CDR3 is 18 amino acids long. V trimming: 0 bases; J trimming: 6 bases; junction bases outside the gene matches: 14. A multiplex PCR was run with 60 Vbeta primers and 13 Jbeta primers. Assay used: immunoSEQ multiplex PCR; TCRdb lists only in-frame clones, some missing. The profile covers under 250,000 clones, with approximately 79% appearing a single time and less than 2% taken by the ten largest. Healthy bone marrow donors made up the donors. Comment on this clone: What it binds is unknown.

The chain carries TRBV19 and TRBJ2-7; TRBD1 matches at 10 bases. The sample consisted of PBMCs. The receptor was derived from a male donor in good health and CMV-seronegative. The CDR3 nucleotides are TGTGCCAGTAGTATAGATCCCCTTGGATGGGACAGGGGATTCGAGCAGTACTTC. Protein product: CASSIDPLGWDRGFEQYF.